Following are 18 T cell receptor beta chains from one sample sequenced in a study of T cell responses to AZD1222 COVID-19 vaccine. Here immunoSEQ multiplex PCR was the method, and the copy in TCRdb shows in-frame clones only, minus some. The sample includes some 100,000 clones, around 89% seen only once; the top ten take around 3.8%. Sequences were derived from peripheral blood, sampled 28 days after the second AZD1222 dose. The source is an adult who received the AZD1222 COVID-19 vaccine.

The V gene is TRBV28, the J gene TRBJ1-2; D might be TRBD1 (6 bases). CDR1 is MDHEN, CDR2 SYDVKM, per germline. The CDR3 contains 15 residues. V was shortened by 2 bases and J by 5 bases, with 15 bases between the two germline ends. The CDR3 sequence is CASSLSSRGGYGYTF. CDR3 nucleotide sequence: TGTGCCAGCAGTTTAAGTTCCAGGGGAGGGTATGGCTACACCTTC.

The chain combines TRBV24-1 with TRBJ1-1, with 9 bases lining up with TRBD1. The CDR3 is 15 amino acids. Germline V gene lookup returns CDR1 KGHDR and CDR2 SFDVKD. The ends lost 5 bases at V and 2 bases at J; junction bases unmatched: 5. The CDR3 region has the DNA TGTGCCACCAGTGCCCCGGACAGGGGAAACACTGAAGCTTTCTTT. It is translated as CATSAPDRGNTEAFF.

The chain couples TRBV5-5 to TRBJ1-2; D not resolved. This CDR3 comprises 14 residues. Deletions cut 0 bases from V and 6 bases from J, with 12 bases between. Germline V gene lookup returns CDR1 SGHKS and CDR2 YYEKEE (reference sequence). The CDR3 reads CASSLDFQTNGYTF. DNA of the CDR3: TGTGCCAGCAGCTTGGACTTCCAGACGAATGGCTACACCTTC.

The chain uses TRBV12-3 or TRBV12-4 and TRBJ2-6; D is undetermined. The CDR3 covers 13 residues. The V and J ends lost 2 bases and 5 bases respectively, with 4 bases between them. DNA for the CDR3: TGTGCCAGCAGTTTATGGAGGGCCAACGTCCTGACTTTC. Its translation is CASSLWRANVLTF.

This clone appeared a few times. The chain recombines TRBV12-2 with TRBJ1-5; the tabulated D call, TRBD1, remains unverified against the DNA. TRBV12-2 is termed a pseudogene. CDR3 length: 18 amino acids. For the CDR3, the DNA is TGTGCAAGTCGCTTAGCGCTAAAGGGGGCAGTTAGCAATCAGCCCCAGCATTTT. Its translation is CASRLALKGAVSNQPQHF.

This chain's CDR3 is CASRRTSGGNEQFF. The DNA for the CDR3 is TGTGCCAGCAGGCGGACTAGCGGGGGGAATGAGCAGTTCTTC. The chain joins TRBV7-3 to TRBJ2-1; 14 positions agree with TRBD2. Losses at the gene ends were 6 bases for V and 7 bases for J; bases not matched to a gene: 2. CDR1 and CDR2 from the germline V gene are SGHTA and FQGTGA. The CDR3 totals 14 residues. The complete variable domain, with remaining parts taken from reference TRBV7-3 and TRBJ2-1, reads GAGVSQTPSNKVTEKGKYVELRCDPISGHTALYWYRQSLGQGPEFLIYFQGTGAADDSGLPNDRFFAVRPEGSVSTLKIQRTERGDSAVYLCASRRTSGGNEQFFGPGTRLTVL.

The chain links TRBV4-3 to TRBJ1-3; no firm D call. There are 14 residues in the CDR3. Germline assignment: CDR1 LGHNA and CDR2 YSLEER. Trimming left V 1 base short and J 0 bases short, with 4 bases between. The CDR3 DNA sequence: TGCGCCAGCAGCCAAGTTCACTCTGGAAACACCATATATTTT. The encoded protein is CASSQVHSGNTIYF.

The chain couples TRBV11-2 to TRBJ2-3; D may be TRBD2 (6 bases). The CDR3 covers 12 residues. Germline CDR1 and CDR2: SGHAT and FQNNGV. The V and J ends lost 7 bases and 6 bases respectively, with 11 bases between them. The CDR3, as DNA: TGTGCCAGCAACAGCGGAGGGGATACGCAGTATTTT. It specifies CASNSGGDTQYF.

The gene calls are TRBV5-1 and TRBJ2-1, with 8 bases lining up with TRBD2. The germline V gene encodes CDR1 SGHRS and CDR2 YFSETQ. The CDR3 is 15 amino acids. Germline trimming cut 0 bases from V and 6 bases from J; bases unmatched to any gene: 5. The CDR3 here is CASSLEAGVPNEQFF. CDR3 nucleotides: TGCGCCAGCAGCTTGGAAGCGGGAGTCCCCAATGAGCAGTTCTTC.

The V and J genes are TRBV2 and TRBJ1-6; D is unresolved. The CDR3 extends over 15 amino acids. Germline-derived CDR1 and CDR2 are SNHLY and FYNNEI. The V end was cut by 7 bases, the J end by 0 bases, with 10 bases between. The CDR3: CASITDISYNSPLHF. CDR3 sequence (DNA): TGTGCCAGCATCACAGACATCTCCTATAATTCACCCCTCCACTTT. Full variable domain (rest looked up from reference TRBV2 and TRBJ1-6): EPEVTQTPSHQVTQMGQEVILRCVPISNHLYFYWYRQILGQKVEFLVSFYNNEISEKSEIFDDQFSVERPDGSNFTLKIRSTKLEDSAMYFCASITDISYNSPLHFGNGTRLTVT.

The V gene is TRBV19, the J gene TRBJ2-1; TRBD1 might be the D (6 bases). CDR1 and CDR2 from the germline V gene are LNHDA and SQIVND (reference sequence). Trimming removed 7 bases at V and 7 bases at J, with 29 bases between. This CDR3 region has 18 residues. The chain's CDR3 is CASTINPGHTSPLNEQFF. DNA of the CDR3: TGTGCCAGTACAATCAACCCGGGACACACTTCCCCATTGAATGAGCAGTTCTTC.

About this clone itself: This sample includes further DNA sequences coding for the same CDR3. CDR3 nucleotides: TGTGCCAGCAGCTTGGACAACTATGGCTACACCTTC. Translated, it gives CASSLDNYGYTF. The chain couples TRBV7-2 to TRBJ1-2; D call uncertain. The CDR3 covers 12 residues. The V and J ends lost 3 bases and 2 bases respectively, with 4 bases between them. Germline assignment: CDR1 SGHTA and CDR2 FQGNSA.

The chain combines TRBV2 with TRBJ1-5; tentatively, D is TRBD1 (6 bases). Germline CDR1 and CDR2: SNHLY and FYNNEI. The ends were cut back, 6 bases at V and 4 bases at J, with 13 bases in the middle. The CDR3 extends over 14 amino acids. The CDR3 bases are TGTGCCAGCAGCCCCGGGACACTAAATCAGCCCCAGCATTTT. Encoded protein: CASSPGTLNQPQHF.

This clone has a single count. The V gene is TRBV28, the J gene TRBJ1-5; D ambiguous. V was cut by 3 bases and J by 5 bases, with 5 bases left in between. The CDR3 totals 12 residues. Germline V gives CDR1 MDHEN, CDR2 SYDVKM. The CDR3 nucleotides read TGTGCCAGCAGTTTTGGATATCAGCCCCAGCATTTT. Translating it yields CASSFGYQPQHF.

Only a few counts were recorded for this clone. V gene TRBV9 combines with J gene TRBJ1-5; D gene unclear. The V and J ends lost 0 bases and 2 bases respectively, with 0 bases between them. Germline-derived CDR1 and CDR2 are SGDLS and YYNGEE. The CDR3 sequence is 12 residues long. The CDR3 region has the DNA TGTGCCAGCAGCGTAGGCAATCAGCCCCAGCATTTT. Amino acid sequence: CASSVGNQPQHF.

This chain uses TRBV10-1 with TRBJ1-5; 7 bases align to TRBD1. V lost 8 bases and J lost 3; bases outside the gene matches: 10. Germline loops: CDR1 WNHNN, CDR2 SYGVQD (reference sequence). This CDR3 has 15 amino acids. In DNA, the CDR3 is TGCGCCAGCCATATCCAGGGGGTGCACAATCAGCCCCAGCATTTT. It codes for CASHIQGVHNQPQHF.

This clone was detected once. V is TRBV11-2 and J is TRBJ1-6, with D unresolved. The CDR3 has 13 residues. CDR1 and CDR2 from the germline V gene are SGHAT and FQNNGV. V was clipped by 6 bases and J by 7 bases, with 10 bases between them. The CDR3: CASSSVDNSPLHF. In nucleotides, the CDR3 is TGTGCCAGCAGTTCGGTTGACAATTCACCCCTCCACTTT.

In this sample, this clone turned up once. The chain is built from TRBV9 and TRBJ2-3; D is possibly TRBD1 (6 bases). Germline CDR1 SGDLS, CDR2 YYNGEE. Trimming took off 0 bases at V and 2 bases at J, with 10 bases between the two ends. The CDR3 runs 15 residues. DNA for the CDR3: TGTGCCAGCAGCGTAGATCCGGGACACACAGATACGCAGTATTTT. This gives the protein CASSVDPGHTDTQYF.